This passage covers 18 T cell receptor beta chains from one sample sequenced in a study of regulatory T cells in long-lasting Graves disease. Time point indicated: newly diagnosed GD, antithyroid drugs for less than 3 months. TCR sequences were obtained from RNA taken from PBMCs. Researchers made TCR beta libraries by using iRepertoire HTBI primers and running Arm-PCR on CDR3 regions. MiXCR, run by TCRdb on the multiplex PCR reads, gives a single entry per CDR3 protein. The data show hundreds of thousands of distinct CDR3 sequences, roughly 16% seen once. These data were likewise used in another study, on T cells in Graves' hyperthyroidism and ophthalmopathy.

The specimen comprised peripheral blood mononuclear cells (PBMCs), sampled at new diagnosis, from a patient treated with antithyroid drugs. The receptor set was obtained from a man aged 18 to 29 with Graves disease.

This clonotype has just a few counts. V gene TRBV6-1 combines with J gene TRBJ2-2; TRBD1 aligns across 8 bases. CDR3 length: 13 amino acids. The ends lost 7 bases at V and 7 bases at J; junction bases unmatched: 5. Germline V CDR1 and CDR2: MNHNS, SASEGT. The CDR3 nucleotides are TGTGCCAGCATTGCCGGACAGGGCGGGGAGCTGTTTTTT. Residues: CASIAGQGGELFF.

V is TRBV3-1 and J is TRBJ2-7; no definite D call. Between the trimmed V and J ends, which lost 1 base and 7 bases, there was a span of 11 bases. This CDR3 region has 13 residues. Germline-derived CDR1 and CDR2 are LGHDT and YNNKEL (reference sequence). DNA of the CDR3: TGTGCCAGCAGCCAAGTAGAAGGAAAAGAGCAGTACTTC. This sequence encodes CASSQVEGKEQYF.

The rearrangement uses TRBV7-9 and TRBJ2-7, with TRBD2 matching 7 bases. CDR1 and CDR2 from the germline V gene are SEHNR and FQNEAQ (reference sequence). J was trimmed by 5 bases and V by 7 bases; bases with no gene match: 5. The length of the CDR3 is 12 residues. The CDR3 sequence is CASTAGANEQYF. The CDR3 nucleotides read TGTGCCAGCACGGCGGGAGCCAACGAGCAGTACTTC.

Ten or more counts support this clonotype. One end of the junction varies from germline; a read error may be responsible. V gene TRBV11-1 combines with J gene TRBJ2-1, with 12 bases matching TRBD2. Germline V gives CDR1 SGHAT, CDR2 FQDESV (reference sequence). There are 14 residues in the CDR3. The CDR3 here is CASSLGLAGQEQFF. The CDR3, as DNA: TGTGCCAGCAGTTTAGGACTAGCGGGGCAGGAGCAGTTCTTC.

J is TRBJ2-7 and V is TRBV20-1; D possibly matches TRBD1 or TRBD2 (6 bases each). V lost 1 base to trimming and J lost 2 bases, with 12 bases between them. The CDR3 is 14 amino acids. Germline values: CDR1 DFQATT, CDR2 SNEGSKA (reference sequence). The CDR3 loop is CSARVGGSTYEQYF. Written as DNA, the CDR3 is TGCAGTGCTAGAGTAGGGGGGAGCACCTACGAGCAGTACTTC.

This clonotype occurred many times. This rearrangement joins TRBV20-1 to TRBJ1-6; TRBD1 might be the D (5 bases). CDR3 length: 15 residues. V lost 3 bases and J lost 10, with 19 bases in between. Germline CDR1 and CDR2: DFQATT and SNEGSKA (reference sequence). The CDR3 DNA reads as TGCAGTGCTAGCGGCCGGGACCGGGATCGATCACCCCTCCACTTT. Translated: CSASGRDRDRSPLHF.

This clonotype was observed many times. The chain uses TRBV10-3 and TRBJ1-5; the match to TRBD1 covers 10 bases. The J segment lost 5 bases and the V segment lost 8 bases, leaving 9 bases of the junction unmatched. CDR3 length: 15 amino acids. Germline V CDR1 and CDR2: ENHRY, SYGVKD. The CDR3 protein is CAISPRGTGDQPQHF. CDR3 DNA: TGTGCCATCTCTCCACGTGGGACAGGGGATCAGCCCCAGCATTTT.

This clonotype has only a few counts. The CDR3 nucleotides are TGTGCCTGGACTGTGGGGGCCGGTAGGACAGATACGCAGTATTTT. This codes for CAWTVGAGRTDTQYF. V usage is TRBV30 and J usage is TRBJ2-3; the D gene is possibly TRBD1 (6 bases). There are 15 residues in the CDR3. Per the germline V gene, CDR1 is GTSNPN and CDR2 is SVGIG (reference sequence). The germline V and J ends were trimmed by 4 bases and 3 bases, with 17 bases remaining between them.

The chain employs TRBV9 and TRBJ1-6; D is uncertain. The CDR3 covers 16 residues. Germline V lookup: CDR1 SGDLS, CDR2 YYNGEE. Deletions cut 0 bases from V and 2 bases from J, with 9 bases between. The DNA of the CDR3 is TGTGCCAGCAGCGTAGATTGGAGGGCCTATAATTCACCCCTCCACTTT. It is translated as CASSVDWRAYNSPLHF.

This clonotype was seen a handful of times. The gene calls are TRBV2 and TRBJ1-1; 9 bases match TRBD1. The germline V gene has CDR1 SNHLY and CDR2 FYNNEI. V trimming: 6 bases; J trimming: 4 bases; junction bases outside the gene matches: 3. This CDR3 region has 13 residues. CDR3 loop: CASRGQGTTEAFF. CDR3 nucleotides: TGTGCCAGCAGAGGACAGGGGACCACTGAAGCTTTCTTT.

Regarding this clonotype: A much larger clonotype is one base distant, so this may be a read error. The V gene is TRBV6-2 or TRBV6-3, the J gene TRBJ2-7; TRBD2 agrees at 16 bases. Per the germline V gene, CDR1 is MNHEY and CDR2 is SVGEGT. The CDR3 is 19 amino acids. DNA of the CDR3: TGTGCCGGCAGTTTCCAAGCTGGGACTAGCGGGAGGGGTATCTACGAGCAGTACTTC. Protein sequence: CAGSFQAGTSGRGIYEQYF.

There are a few counts of this clonotype. A much larger clone differs from this one at a single base, so this may be a read error. The chain has TRBV11-1 and TRBJ1-1; 7 bases are shared with TRBD1. The J segment lost 6 bases and the V segment lost 5 bases, leaving 9 bases of the junction unmatched. The CDR3 consists of 14 residues. Germline V gene lookup returns CDR1 SGHAT and CDR2 FQDESV (reference sequence). The CDR3 bases are TGTGCCAGCAGCCTAAGGGGGCTTGGCGCTGAAGCTTTCTTT. Protein product: CASSLRGLGAEAFF.

This clonotype has only a few counts. The genes are TRBV12-3 or TRBV12-4 and TRBJ2-2; the D gene could be TRBD1 or TRBD2 (5 bases each). CDR3 length equals 14 residues. V was pared by 6 bases and J by 6 bases, with 14 bases between. CDR3 protein: CASRITQGPGELFF. CDR3 coding DNA: TGTGCCAGCAGGATTACTCAGGGACCCGGGGAGCTGTTTTTT.

This clonotype was observed a few times. This is likely a read error, given that the CDR3 carries no conserved phenylalanine or tryptophan at its end. J is TRBJ1-3 and V is TRBV11-2; D not certain. The CDR3 extends over 13 amino acids. Germline V gene lookup returns CDR1 SGHAT and CDR2 FQNNGV. V was shortened by 5 bases and J by 4 bases, with 9 bases between the two germline ends. The CDR3 loop reads CASSRREGNTIYL. CDR3 DNA sequence: TGTGCCAGCAGCCGACGGGAGGGAAACACCATATATCTT.

This chain links TRBV28 with TRBJ2-1; no clear D. The CDR3 has 15 residues. The ends were cut back, 6 bases at V and 9 bases at J, with 21 bases in the middle. Germline V gene lookup returns CDR1 MDHEN and CDR2 SYDVKM. The CDR3 region is CASRLFPRAFSEQFF. The CDR3 nucleotides are TGTGCCAGCAGACTATTCCCCCGGGCATTCAGTGAGCAGTTCTTC.

This clonotype has a handful of counts. This chain joins TRBV30 and TRBJ2-5, with 8 bases fitting TRBD1. Germline values: CDR1 GTSNPN, CDR2 SVGIG (reference sequence). The CDR3 has 17 amino acids. The trim removed 0 bases at V and 3 bases at J, leaving 12 bases unmatched. The CDR3 sequence: CAWSVGTGGVGEETQYF. For the CDR3, the DNA is TGTGCCTGGAGTGTAGGGACAGGCGGGGTGGGGGAAGAGACCCAGTACTTC.

V is TRBV7-9 and J is TRBJ2-2, with 7 bases matching TRBD2. This CDR3 region has 20 residues. V trimming: 2 bases; J trimming: 0 bases; junction bases outside the gene matches: 15. The germline V gene has CDR1 SEHNR and CDR2 FQNEAQ (reference sequence). CDR3 residues: CASSLQAIGREFPNTGELFF. Here the CDR3 DNA reads TGTGCCAGCAGCTTACAAGCTATTGGGCGGGAGTTTCCGAACACCGGGGAGCTGTTTTTT.

Remarks on this clonotype: The junction departs from the called germline gene at one end, perhaps through a read error. This chain uses TRBV11-2 with TRBJ2-2, with 8 positions matching TRBD1. Germline CDR1 is SGHAT and CDR2 is FQNNGV. This CDR3 region has 16 residues. For the CDR3, the DNA is TGTGCCAGCAGCTTAGGAACAGGGGGTGCCACCGGGGGGCTGTTTTTT. This translates into CASSLGTGGATGGLFF.